The present T cell receptor (beta chain) was sequenced within a study of CD8 T cells in ankylosing spondylitis. This clonotype is medium-sized by share. Its antigen remains unidentified. Study results and limitations: Before this, some motif variants had been reported in reactive arthritis synovial fluid and blood.

This CDR3 spans 15 amino acids. Germline V CDR1 and CDR2: SGDLS, YYNGEE. Trimming stripped 3 bases from V and 5 bases from J, with 16 bases between. TCRdb fed the 5' RACE reads into MiXCR, producing one record per CDR3 protein. The table records tens of thousands of distinct CDR3 sequences, about 2.5% of them present only once. This TCR came from a female donor with ankylosing spondylitis or in good health (not recorded which). V is TRBV9 and J is TRBJ2-3; D is possibly TRBD1 (6 bases). The sample consisted of blood, either unsorted or a sorted T cell fraction (not recorded which). The CDR3 loop reads CASSERVDSKDTQYF. DNA of the CDR3: TGTGCCAGCAGCGAGAGGGTGGACAGTAAAGATACGCAGTATTTT.